These T cell receptor beta chains were read from a single sample in a study of blood T cells in healthy people across ages. MiXCR, applied by TCRdb to the 5' RACE reads, yields one record per CDR3 protein. The profile shows about 840,000 distinct CDR3 sequences, 29% of them singletons. These data were likewise used in another study, on T cells of mothers and their children.

Sequencing used blood. These receptors originate from a woman aged 40 to 50 in good health. The CDR3 runs from the conserved cysteine through the conserved F or W. The D gene is left open where the match is weak. Some rows have no size entry. The others give once, few or many, or a class for an expanded clone.

J gene: TRBJ2-5
D gene: .
V gene: TRBV7-2
clone size: many
CDR3 protein: CASSPGYLQETQYF
CDR3 DNA: TGTGCCAGCAGCCCCGGGTACCTCCAAGAGACCCAGTACTTC

J gene: TRBJ1-2
D gene: TRBD1
V gene: TRBV3-1
clone size: few
CDR3 protein: CASSQAGGDYGYTF
CDR3 DNA: TGTGCCAGCAGCCAAGCAGGGGGCGACTATGGCTACACCTTC

J gene: TRBJ1-2
D gene: .
V gene: TRBV29-1
clone size: .
CDR3 protein: CSVAGGTYGYTF
CDR3 DNA: TGCAGCGTTGCGGGGGGAACCTATGGCTACACCTTC

J gene: TRBJ2-4
D gene: .
V gene: TRBV27
clone size: many
CDR3 protein: CASSQTGRWEQYF
CDR3 DNA: TGTGCCAGCAGTCAGACAGGACGGTGGGAGCAGTACTTC

J gene: TRBJ2-7
D gene: .
V gene: TRBV25-1
clone size: few
CDR3 protein: CASSEWQSGTYEQYF
CDR3 DNA: TGTGCCAGCAGTGAATGGCAGTCAGGGACCTACGAGCAGTACTTC

J gene: TRBJ1-5
D gene: .
V gene: TRBV5-1
clone size: .
CDR3 protein: CASSPRGEGNQPQHF
CDR3 DNA: TGCGCCAGCAGCCCAAGGGGTGAGGGCAATCAGCCCCAGCATTTT

J gene: TRBJ2-7
D gene: TRBD1
V gene: TRBV27
clone size: many
CDR3 protein: CASSLTGSYYEQYF
CDR3 DNA: TGTGCCAGCAGTTTGACAGGGTCCTACTACGAGCAGTACTTC

J gene: TRBJ2-7
D gene: .
V gene: TRBV5-4
clone size: many
CDR3 protein: CASSAGTVSSYEQYF
CDR3 DNA: TGTGCCAGCAGCGCCGGGACGGTAAGCTCCTACGAGCAGTACTTC

J gene: TRBJ1-5
D gene: .
V gene: TRBV6-2/TRBV6-3
clone size: few
CDR3 protein: CASSYATFNSNQPQHF
CDR3 DNA: TGTGCCAGCAGTTACGCCACTTTTAATAGCAATCAGCCCCAGCATTTT

J gene: TRBJ2-1
D gene: TRBD1
V gene: TRBV7-2
clone size: few
CDR3 protein: CASSSPGGFYNEQFF
CDR3 DNA: TGTGCCAGCAGCTCTCCAGGGGGCTTCTACAATGAGCAGTTCTTC

J gene: TRBJ1-2
D gene: .
V gene: TRBV20-1
clone size: many
CDR3 protein: CSAPRAGIGGYTF
CDR3 DNA: TGCAGTGCTCCCAGAGCAGGGATAGGCGGCTACACCTTC

J gene: TRBJ2-3
D gene: TRBD2
V gene: TRBV11-2
clone size: .
CDR3 protein: CASSLVLAARDTQYF
CDR3 DNA: TGTGCCAGCAGCTTAGTCCTAGCGGCGAGGGATACGCAGTATTTT

J gene: TRBJ2-5
D gene: TRBD1
V gene: TRBV7-6
clone size: .
CDR3 protein: CASSLGGQGVMETQYF
CDR3 DNA: TGTGCCAGCAGCTTAGGGGGACAGGGGGTAATGGAGACCCAGTACTTC

J gene: TRBJ2-7
D gene: .
V gene: TRBV28
clone size: many
CDR3 protein: CASSRAGTYEQYF
CDR3 DNA: TGTGCCAGCAGTAGGGCAGGAACCTACGAGCAGTACTTC

J gene: TRBJ1-4
D gene: .
V gene: TRBV25-1
clone size: .
CDR3 protein: CASSEFESGHEKLFF
CDR3 DNA: TGTGCCAGCAGTGAATTCGAGTCGGGTCATGAAAAACTGTTTTTT

J gene: TRBJ2-5
D gene: .
V gene: TRBV4-1
clone size: .
CDR3 protein: CASSPSGGVGEQYF
CDR3 DNA: TGCGCCAGCAGCCCCTCGGGTGGGGTGGGGGAGCAGTACTTC

J gene: TRBJ2-1
D gene: .
V gene: TRBV27
clone size: .
CDR3 protein: CASRGSGGPQFF
CDR3 DNA: TGTGCCAGCAGAGGGTCTGGGGGGCCGCAGTTCTTC

J gene: TRBJ1-5
D gene: .
V gene: TRBV7-9
clone size: .
CDR3 protein: CASSSGVSNQPQHF
CDR3 DNA: TGTGCCAGCAGCAGCGGCGTTAGCAATCAGCCCCAGCATTTT

J gene: TRBJ2-5
D gene: .
V gene: TRBV7-2
clone size: many
CDR3 protein: CASSIGGVETQYF
CDR3 DNA: TGTGCCAGCAGCATCGGTGGGGTGGAGACCCAGTACTTC

J gene: TRBJ2-1
D gene: TRBD2
V gene: TRBV15
clone size: few
CDR3 protein: CAASRDRGVGNEQFF
CDR3 DNA: TGTGCCGCCAGCAGAGATCGGGGGGTTGGCAATGAGCAGTTCTTC

J gene: TRBJ2-5
D gene: .
V gene: TRBV5-6
clone size: few
CDR3 protein: CASSFWGTEETQYF
CDR3 DNA: TGTGCCAGCAGCTTTTGGGGGACGGAAGAGACCCAGTACTTC

J gene: TRBJ1-2
D gene: .
V gene: TRBV20-1
clone size: .
CDR3 protein: CSAKEQGSYGYTF
CDR3 DNA: TGCAGTGCTAAAGAACAGGGCAGCTATGGCTACACCTTC

J gene: TRBJ1-5
D gene: TRBD1
V gene: TRBV30
clone size: .
CDR3 protein: CAWSQLTGNQPQHF
CDR3 DNA: TGTGCCTGGAGTCAACTGACAGGGAATCAGCCCCAGCATTTT

J gene: TRBJ1-2
D gene: .
V gene: TRBV5-4
clone size: many
CDR3 protein: CASSLDRPPSYGYTF
CDR3 DNA: TGTGCCAGCAGCTTGGACAGGCCCCCCTCCTATGGCTACACCTTC

J gene: TRBJ2-5
D gene: .
V gene: TRBV4-3
clone size: .
CDR3 protein: CASSQARTANQETQYF
CDR3 DNA: TGCGCCAGCAGCCAAGCTAGGACAGCGAACCAAGAGACCCAGTACTTC

J gene: TRBJ2-7
D gene: TRBD1
V gene: TRBV25-1
clone size: many
CDR3 protein: CASSGGQGHEQYF
CDR3 DNA: TGTGCCAGCAGTGGGGGACAGGGCCACGAGCAGTACTTC

J gene: TRBJ2-5
D gene: .
V gene: TRBV20-1
clone size: many
CDR3 protein: CSARDRGTEFSQETQYF
CDR3 DNA: TGCAGTGCTAGAGATCGCGGGACAGAGTTTTCCCAAGAGACCCAGTACTTC

J gene: TRBJ2-1
D gene: .
V gene: TRBV27
clone size: .
CDR3 protein: CASSLVPDSSYNEQFF
CDR3 DNA: TGTGCCAGCAGTTTGGTCCCCGACAGTTCATACAATGAGCAGTTCTTC

J gene: TRBJ2-7
D gene: .
V gene: TRBV4-1
clone size: many
CDR3 protein: CASSQVGGSYEQYF
CDR3 DNA: TGCGCCAGCAGCCAAGTGGGGGGCTCCTACGAGCAGTACTTC

J gene: TRBJ2-3
D gene: .
V gene: TRBV28
clone size: .
CDR3 protein: CASNSGSADTQYF
CDR3 DNA: TGTGCCAGTAACAGCGGCTCGGCAGATACGCAGTATTTT

J gene: TRBJ2-1
D gene: .
V gene: TRBV5-1
clone size: few
CDR3 protein: CASSPGRDYNEQFF
CDR3 DNA: TGCGCCAGCAGCCCGGGACGGGACTACAATGAGCAGTTCTTC

J gene: TRBJ2-3
D gene: .
V gene: TRBV10-3
clone size: .
CDR3 protein: CAISDPGLGGTDTQYF
CDR3 DNA: TGTGCCATCAGTGATCCGGGCCTCGGGGGCACAGATACGCAGTATTTT

J gene: TRBJ2-5
D gene: .
V gene: TRBV6-5
clone size: .
CDR3 protein: CASSYGGTLVGRETQYF
CDR3 DNA: TGTGCCAGCAGTTATGGTGGGACACTGGTGGGGCGAGAGACCCAGTACTTC

J gene: TRBJ2-7
D gene: TRBD1
V gene: TRBV4-3
clone size: few
CDR3 protein: CASSQGTGGRGQYF
CDR3 DNA: TGCGCCAGCAGCCAAGGGACAGGGGGTAGGGGGCAGTACTTC

J gene: TRBJ1-2
D gene: TRBD1
V gene: TRBV4-1
clone size: many
CDR3 protein: CASSQAGTGNDYYGYTF
CDR3 DNA: TGCGCCAGCAGCCAGGCCGGGACAGGGAACGATTACTATGGCTACACCTTC

J gene: TRBJ1-1
D gene: TRBD1
V gene: TRBV11-2
clone size: .
CDR3 protein: CASSSHLGQEKAFF
CDR3 DNA: TGTGCCAGCAGCTCCCACCTAGGACAGGAAAAAGCTTTCTTT

J gene: TRBJ1-5
D gene: .
V gene: TRBV12-3/TRBV12-4
clone size: many
CDR3 protein: CASSLTGPSNQPQHF
CDR3 DNA: TGTGCCAGCAGTTTAACAGGGCCTAGCAATCAGCCCCAGCATTTT

J gene: TRBJ1-5
D gene: .
V gene: TRBV7-8
clone size: .
CDR3 protein: CASSPHRRQGHNQPQHF
CDR3 DNA: TGTGCCAGCAGCCCCCACCGGCGGCAGGGCCATAATCAGCCCCAGCATTTT

J gene: TRBJ1-6
D gene: .
V gene: TRBV4-1
clone size: .
CDR3 protein: CASSQDTADNSPLHF
CDR3 DNA: TGCGCCAGCAGCCAAGATACGGCGGACAATTCACCCCTCCACTTT

J gene: TRBJ2-5
D gene: .
V gene: TRBV5-4
clone size: many
CDR3 protein: CASSLWVGGETQYF
CDR3 DNA: TGTGCCAGCAGCTTGTGGGTAGGAGGGGAGACCCAGTACTTC

J gene: TRBJ2-3
D gene: .
V gene: TRBV24-1
clone size: .
CDR3 protein: CATGGQTDTQYF
CDR3 DNA: TGTGCCACCGGTGGACAGACAGATACGCAGTATTTT

J gene: TRBJ2-7
D gene: .
V gene: TRBV5-1
clone size: once
CDR3 protein: CASSPGGGASYNEQYF
CDR3 DNA: TGCGCCAGCAGCCCTGGTGGCGGGGCGTCCTACAATGAGCAGTACTTC

J gene: TRBJ2-3
D gene: .
V gene: TRBV28
clone size: .
CDR3 protein: CAIRPGSGTQYF
CDR3 DNA: TGTGCCATCAGACCGGGAAGTGGTACGCAGTATTTT

J gene: TRBJ2-7
D gene: TRBD1
V gene: TRBV7-2
clone size: .
CDR3 protein: CASNRGQGLLEQYF
CDR3 DNA: TGTGCCAGCAACCGCGGACAGGGTCTGCTCGAGCAGTACTTC

J gene: TRBJ2-1
D gene: TRBD1
V gene: TRBV7-8
clone size: once
CDR3 protein: CASRATGEREQFF
CDR3 DNA: TGTGCCAGCAGGGCGACAGGGGAACGTGAGCAGTTCTTC

J gene: TRBJ2-3
D gene: TRBD2
V gene: TRBV15
clone size: few
CDR3 protein: CATGAGGPSTQYF
CDR3 DNA: TGTGCCACCGGAGCGGGGGGGCCGAGTACGCAGTATTTT

J gene: TRBJ2-3
D gene: .
V gene: TRBV14
clone size: few
CDR3 protein: CASSQDLYTQYF
CDR3 DNA: TGTGCCAGCAGCCAAGACCTGTATACGCAGTATTTT

J gene: TRBJ1-2
D gene: .
V gene: TRBV29-1
clone size: many
CDR3 protein: CSAVGSLYGYTF
CDR3 DNA: TGCAGCGCAGTCGGCAGTCTTTATGGCTACACCTTC